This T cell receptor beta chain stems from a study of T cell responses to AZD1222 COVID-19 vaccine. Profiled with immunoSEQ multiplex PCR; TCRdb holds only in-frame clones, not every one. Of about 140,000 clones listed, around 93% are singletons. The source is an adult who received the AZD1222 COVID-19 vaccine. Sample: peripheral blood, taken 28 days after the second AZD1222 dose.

The CDR3 bases are TGCAGCGTTGAGATGAACACTGAAGCTTTCTTT. It encodes CSVEMNTEAFF. The rearrangement uses TRBV29-1 and TRBJ1-1; no reliable D call. The V and J ends lost 3 bases and 0 bases respectively, with 2 bases between them. This CDR3 is built from 11 residues. Germline V lookup: CDR1 SQVTM, CDR2 ANQGSEA.